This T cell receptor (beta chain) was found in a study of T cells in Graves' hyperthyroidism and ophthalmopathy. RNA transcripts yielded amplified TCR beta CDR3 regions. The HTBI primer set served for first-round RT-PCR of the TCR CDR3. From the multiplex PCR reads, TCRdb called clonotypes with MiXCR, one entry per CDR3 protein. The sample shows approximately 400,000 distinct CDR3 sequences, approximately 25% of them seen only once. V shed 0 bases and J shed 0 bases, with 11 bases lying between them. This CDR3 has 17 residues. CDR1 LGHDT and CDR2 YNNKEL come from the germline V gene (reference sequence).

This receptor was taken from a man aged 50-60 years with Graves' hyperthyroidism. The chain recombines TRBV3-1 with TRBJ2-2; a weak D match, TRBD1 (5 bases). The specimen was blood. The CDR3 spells CASSQEWVRANTGELFF. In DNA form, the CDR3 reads TGTGCCAGCAGCCAAGAATGGGTCAGGGCGAACACCGGGGAGCTGTTTTTT. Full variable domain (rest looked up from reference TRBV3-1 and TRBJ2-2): DTAVSQTPKYLVTQMGNDKSIKCEQNLGHDTMYWYKQDSKKFLKIMFSYNNKELIINETVPNRFSPKSPDKAHLNLHINSLELGDSAVYFCASSQEWVRANTGELFFGEGSRLTVL.